This TCR beta chain came from a study of cytomegalovirus exposure and HLA in healthy donors (dated by TCRdb to about 2017). Notes on the research overall: In an earlier analysis of some 610 of the donors, around 290 Gb of sequence data and just under 120 million unique TCR beta sequences from 150 million to 200 million T cells were reported. An early release covering about 600 HLA-typed donors comprised approximately 300 gigabases of sequencing data and around 80 million unique TCR sequences. The genetic ancestry cluster associated with self-reported Caucasian donors included 81% of the approximately 410 genotyped donors. The aim of the study was to test whether cataloging public T cell receptors could identify signatures of past pathogen exposure. The study used immunosequencing to profile the T cell repertoires of 670 or so subjects and linked those repertoires to cytomegalovirus serostatus. In addition to the first cohort of roughly 700 subjects, a separate validation cohort of approximately 120 different subjects was used. To predict cytomegalovirus infection status, the study combined high-throughput TCR immunosequencing, statistical association of individual TCRs with disease status, and machine learning. A later analysis re-analyzed previously published TCR beta repertoires from 600 to 850 donors and added high-resolution HLA genotyping to study TCR occurrence patterns. Rather than drawing on any new phenotypic data, the later analysis identified candidate immune exposures from TCR beta sequences and the way those sequences occurred across donors. An earlier analysis of roughly 600 of the donors used high-throughput TCR beta sequencing to judge whether each TCR beta V gene segment behaved as functional or pseudogenic. Alongside the repertoire data, information on donor age, sex, ethnicity and CMV serostatus was compiled. A later genetic analysis used genome-wide SNP genotypes for about 55% of the 666 donors, treating that subset as a discovery cohort. Every repertoire in the discovery cohort had been generated on one and the same sequencing platform. HLA typing included class I and class II loci at four-digit resolution. Typing coverage differed by locus: A, B, C, DRB1 and DQB1 were typed in roughly 629-630 donors, DQA1 in roughly 510, DPA1 in 600 to 610, and DPB1 in 400 to 480. Roughly five DR-DQ haplotypes were handled as single units for association and clustering, since linkage in the cohort was strong. Among 398 genotyped donors of the cohort, an average of 235,054 unique TCR beta nucleotide sequences were sequenced per donor, around a sixth of them non-productive. Beyond this particular receptor, the publication reports: In this cohort, only TCR beta chains were sequenced, and detectable features were limited by the absence of alpha or paired-chain data. A few of the identified cytomegalovirus-associated TCR beta chains were confirmed in vitro to be specific for cytomegalovirus antigens. When HLA alleles, especially DR and DQ, strongly co-occurred, attributing TCR associations to individual alleles was difficult. A later analysis found that TCR association rates varied across HLA loci, with DRB1 alleles showing the most associated TCRs and HLA-C alleles the fewest. A later genetic analysis associated a missense DCLRE1C variant with V-gene and J-gene trimming of TCR beta chains, and an independent cohort replicated the association. In an earlier analysis of some 500 of the donors, most TCR beta V segments were observed in productive rearrangements about 90% or about 30% of the time, broadly matching IMGT annotations. For the cohort, immune exposure information was limited to CMV serostatus. A further reported finding was that TCR beta sequences accurately predicted the HLA-A and HLA-B alleles for most subjects in the first cohort. Some IMGT-functional V segments, including TRBV6-2 and TRBV6-3, could not be distinguished by the 87-base-pair reads and were therefore excluded. The classifier was reported to diagnose cytomegalovirus status with high specificity and sensitivity in both the original cohort and the validation cohort. Linkage disequilibrium might explain the correlated functional status among segregating V segments, but an unknown experimental factor could not be ruled out. Most TCR sequences were observed very rarely across donors, whereas some public TCRs were present in many individuals. The earlier analysis of about 600 of the donors excluded fewer than 20 rarely observed V segments, including chromosome 9 orphons, because counts were too low. According to a later genetic analysis, donors in an Asian-associated ancestry cluster had fewer N-insertions in productive TCRs than the approximately 700-donor mean. According to a later analysis, most CMV-associated TCR beta chains appeared to be HLA-restricted, and the HLA associations seemed to be driven largely by CMV exposure. It was suggested by the authors that the approach could potentially be generalized to other disease states and immunological phenotypes. The study listed 164 TCR beta chains as associated with cytomegalovirus. Because some donors lacked HLA typing at each locus, the association tests relied only on the typed subset. A group of highly shared sequence variants was considered likely to be a technical artifact of the sequencing pipeline. At a false discovery rate of 0.05, a later analysis linked some 17,000 TCR beta sequences to specific HLA alleles. A later analysis reported that several top co-occurrence clusters appeared linked to parvovirus B19, influenza, CMV and Epstein-Barr virus. In a later analysis, HLA-associated TCR beta chains showed more clonal expansion and lower generation probabilities than non-associated chains that were equally common. Roughly uniform sequencing depth across donors was assumed in presence/absence analyses, although this assumption may not hold.

The cohort was made up of 666 healthy bone marrow donors. At the time of sampling, all cohort members were nominally healthy, though unrecorded immune exposures were likely present. The donor tested CMV seropositive and was one of the 289 seropositive cohort members. A peripheral blood sample was collected from each donor, and TCR beta sequencing was performed on peripheral blood mononuclear cells. The Qiagen DNeasy Blood Extraction Kit was used to extract genomic DNA from the blood cell samples. Compared with germline, V lacks 3 bases and J lacks 4 bases; bases without a gene match: 17. The germline V gene (reference sequence) yields LNHDA for CDR1 and SQIVND for CDR2. The CDR3, from cysteine to phenylalanine, totals 18 residues. The kept DNA is CDR3 alone, 54 bases in frame from the first base. A single count supports this clone. Its target antigen remains unknown. No much larger clone is present one base from it, and per-base qualities are unavailable.

The library was built by means of the immunoSEQ multiplex PCR assay. For the multiplex PCR, a mixture combining 60 forward primers for TCR Vbeta segments and 13 reverse primers for TCR Jbeta segments was used. A multiplex PCR assay on genomic DNA amplified the CDR3 region of rearranged TCR beta genes. The amplified TCR beta libraries were sequenced on the Illumina HiSeq System as 87-base-pair reads. Processing in the source paper ran as follows. Across the 670 or so repertoires, a later analysis counted 80 million or so unique TCR beta chains, roughly 11 million of which were shared by at least two donors. A nearest-neighbor algorithm error-corrected the raw reads and collapsed the reads into unique sequences, merging closely related sequences to remove PCR and sequencing errors. Alignment of CDR3 sequences to IMGT reference sequences was used to assign V, D and J gene segments. For a sequence to be retained, at least a six-nucleotide match to both a V gene segment and a J gene segment was required. Rearrangements were classified as productive when the CDR3 lacked stop codons and remained in frame with V and J, and all other rearrangements were classified as non-productive. Following IMGT convention, CDR3 was defined as the stretch from the second conserved V-encoded cysteine up to the conserved J-encoded phenylalanine. The earlier analysis of some 550 of the donors excluded any sequence lacking an unambiguous match to a single V gene segment. In an earlier analysis of a few hundred of the donors, V segments were called functional above 56.7% productive rearrangements and were called segregating when the between-donor standard deviation exceeded 5%. A statistical classification framework was built to diagnose cytomegalovirus status from the catalog of TCR beta chain sequences. In a later analysis, TCR nucleotide sequences were compared against IMGT/GENE-DB human TR gene sequences so that V and J genes could be assigned. Using the TCRdist pipeline, a later analysis assigned CDR3 sequences along with most-parsimonious VDJ recombination scenarios. In a later analysis, every TCR beta chain was defined by the combination of its CDR3 amino acid sequence and its V-gene family, and reads without a unique V-gene family were dropped. A later analysis removed over 500 highly shared, low-generation-probability nucleotide sequences to deal with suspected cross-contamination and a sequencing artifact. A later analysis calculated a clonal expansion index for each public chain from normalized within-repertoire ranks of inferred template counts. A later analysis computed generation probabilities with a VDJ recombination model fitted to out-of-frame rearrangements, and checked the results against IGoR. In a later analysis, TCR-TCR, TCR-HLA and TCR-CMV co-occurrence was scored with hypergeometric tests, and a repertoire-size bias correction was applied to TCR pairs. To estimate false discovery rates, a later analysis permuted the HLA or CMV assignments 20 times. In a later analysis, co-occurring TCRs were grouped with DBSCAN, and TCRdist sequence similarity was added when clustering was performed within HLA-allele-positive subsets. Repertoires with fewer than 30,000 or more than 120,000 public chains, plus five repertoires with anomalous nucleotide sharing, were excluded from co-occurrence clustering. In TCRdb, the immuneACCESS table is reduced to in-frame sequences with V and J assigned. These tables do not hold every clone; where another copy was compared, an unresolved V gene accounts for under half, and the others remain unexplained. That table is the source of V, J and clone size, and D and trimming were worked out from the DNA. In all, the sample holds approximately 140,000 clones, and roughly four fifths of those were seen once. The top ten clonotypes cover more than 2.5% of the sample.

The rearrangement combines TRBV19 with TRBJ1-1; a stretch of 7 junction bases matches TRBD1. This clonotype was sampled from a man younger than 35 in good health and CMV-seropositive. Sequencing input: PBMCs. The nucleotides are TGTGCCAGTAGTATCACACCCCTCGGACAGGCGGACCCCACTGAAGCTTTCTTT. This encodes CASSITPLGQADPTEAFF.